Listed below are T cell receptor beta chains from one sample, sequenced in a study of OX40 agonist ivuxolimab in advanced cancers. Using immunoSEQ multiplex PCR, the repertoire was profiled, and TCRdb retains in-frame clones only, with some absent. This sample has tens of thousands of clones, with roughly 80% found just once. This sample comprised CD4+ or CD8+ T cells sorted from blood, obtained in a trial of the OX40 agonist ivuxolimab. These receptors came from an adult with an advanced solid tumor such as melanoma, head and neck, liver or kidney cancer. Each CDR3 is given with its conserved first and last residue.

>14|TRBJ2-5|TRBV5-1
CASSFRGGQETQYF
>12|TRBJ1-1|TRBV27
CASIAGGTEAFF
>12|TRBJ2-1|TRBV7-8
CASSPLGNEQFF
>16|TRBJ1-6|TRBV7-9
CASSLADQGAYAPLHF
>13|TRBJ2-1|TRBV7-3
CASSLDLYNEQFF
>12|TRBJ1-1|TRBV28
CASSPSRAEAFF
>13|TRBJ2-1|TRBV4-3
CASSQEYWDRKFF
>16|TRBJ2-5|TRBV5-1
CASSSPGTGEQETQYF
>15|TRBJ2-7|TRBV19
CASSGWTASSYEQYF
>13|TRBJ2-7|TRBV11-2
CASSLEVEYEQYF
>14|TRBJ2-7|TRBV28
CASSFQGLRYEQYF
>14|TRBJ2-1|TRBV27
CASSLLSDYNEQFF
>12|TRBJ1-5|TRBV11-3
CASSLGSQPQHF
>13|TRBJ1-1|TRBV7-9
CASSSDRVTEAFF
>14|TRBJ2-2|TRBV27
CASSLVVGTGELFF
>14|TRBJ2-7|TRBV29-1
CSAAGTSDTYEQYF
>11|TRBJ1-1|TRBV27
CASGSHFGAFF
>13|TRBJ2-7|TRBV11-2
CASSSGTVYEQYF
>17|TRBJ1-5|TRBV7-2
CASSLRTGPYSNQPQHF
>13|TRBJ1-1|TRBV28
CASSPRTGSLAFF
>11|TRBJ2-1|TRBV20-1
CSAREGYEQFF
>14|TRBJ2-3|TRBV9
CASSVGLSTDTQYF
>14|TRBJ2-7|TRBV5-6
CASSLRGGDYEQYF
>17|TRBJ2-5|TRBV30
CAWSSRPGPTNKETQYF
>14|TRBJ2-7|TRBV7-9
CASSLGTGAYEQYF
>15|TRBJ2-1|TRBV28
CASSALAGGYNEQFF
>15|TRBJ2-1|TRBV9
CASSEGQGSYNEQFF
>11|TRBJ2-5|TRBV28
CASSLGGTQYF
>15|TRBJ1-2|TRBV12-5
CASGLGGLGNYGYTF
>15|TRBJ2-3|TRBV9
CASSVGPGGTDTQYF
>15|TRBJ1-2|TRBV4-1
CASSQAGEGKHGYTF
>14|TRBJ2-7|TRBV5-5
CASSPDSPPYEQYF